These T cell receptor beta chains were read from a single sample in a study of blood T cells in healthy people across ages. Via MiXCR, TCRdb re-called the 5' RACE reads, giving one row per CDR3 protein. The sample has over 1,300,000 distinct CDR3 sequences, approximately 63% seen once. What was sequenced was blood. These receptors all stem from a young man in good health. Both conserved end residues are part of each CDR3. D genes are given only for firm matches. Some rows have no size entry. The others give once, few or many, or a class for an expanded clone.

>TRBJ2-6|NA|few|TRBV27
CASSGQRVISGANVLTF
TGTGCCAGCTCCGGACAGAGGGTCATCTCTGGGGCCAACGTCCTGACTTTC
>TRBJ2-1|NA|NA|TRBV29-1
CSISGPSSYNEQFF
TGCAGCATAAGCGGACCTAGCTCCTACAATGAGCAGTTCTTC
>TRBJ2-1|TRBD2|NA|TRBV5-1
CATSRASGGLYNEQFF
TGCGCCACCTCAAGGGCTAGCGGGGGCCTCTACAATGAGCAGTTCTTC
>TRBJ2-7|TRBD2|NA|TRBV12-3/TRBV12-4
CASRPGAGGREQYF
TGTGCCAGCAGACCAGGGGCGGGAGGGCGCGAGCAGTACTTC
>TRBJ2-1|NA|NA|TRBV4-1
CASSQDWDRRNEQFF
TGCGCCAGCAGCCAAGATTGGGACCGCCGTAATGAGCAGTTCTTC
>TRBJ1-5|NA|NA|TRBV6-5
CASSGKGSGNQPQHF
TGTGCCAGCAGTGGGAAAGGGTCGGGAAATCAGCCCCAGCATTTT
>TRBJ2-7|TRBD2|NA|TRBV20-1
CSAVEREVYNEQYF
TGCAGTGCTGTCGAGCGGGAAGTTTACAATGAGCAGTACTTC
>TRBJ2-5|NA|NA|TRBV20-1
CSAHLEWDNEQYF
TGCAGTGCCCACCTGGAGTGGGACAATGAGCAGTACTTC
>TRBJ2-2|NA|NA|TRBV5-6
CASSLDPGRTGELFF
TGTGCCAGCAGCTTGGATCCGGGGAGGACCGGGGAGCTGTTTTTT
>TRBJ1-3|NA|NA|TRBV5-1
CASSLENSAGNTIYF
TGCGCCAGCAGCTTGGAAAACAGTGCGGGAAACACCATATATTTT